The clone carrying this T cell receptor (beta chain) is a singleton in its sample. No antigen is known for it. Germline loops: CDR1 SGHTA, CDR2 FQGNSA. The V end lost 11 bases, the J end lost 0 bases, and 26 bases lay between the germline ends. The CDR3 totals 17 residues. Alongside a J-beta primer mix, a sample-barcoded 5' primer served in a second PCR lasting roughly 6 to 11 cycles. Each CDR3 protein is one row after TCRdb ran MiXCR on the 5' RACE reads. The sample contains 1.4 million or so distinct CDR3 sequences, 42% of which appear only once. The sample belongs to a study of blood T cells in healthy people across ages. Whole-study findings and limits: Nothing was known about donor CMV status, and this possibly confounded expanded clonotype changes.

The clonotype was recovered from a woman in her late teens or twenties in good health. Sequences were obtained from blood. This rearrangement joins TRBV7-2 to TRBJ2-7, with TRBD2 as a possible D gene (7 bases). Here the CDR3 reads CAGTTAGLADSSYEQYF. The CDR3 DNA reads TGTGCCGGCACCACTGCCGGGCTAGCGGACAGCTCCTACGAGCAGTACTTC.